This T cell receptor (beta chain) was identified during a study of human T cells and chemical hapten exposure. For the study at large: There were per-sample TCR yield variations, arising mainly from small pooled library volume differences.

The CDR3 extends over 14 amino acids. Germline lookup yields CDR1 MNHNY and CDR2 SVGAGI (reference sequence). Trimming cost V 3 bases and J 7 bases, with 16 bases left between them. The library gave individual cDNA molecules unique molecular identifiers. Authors' data handling: From 23,224 to 690,600 TCRs were found per sample, with a median of roughly 89,000. MiXCR was run by TCRdb on the 5' RACE reads, yielding one entry per CDR3 protein. These V and J calls rely on TCRdb rather than the paper's analysis. The sample lists about 81,000 distinct CDR3 sequences; roughly 15% were seen once. Whole blood that had not been fractionated was the source of extracted total RNA. In its sample, this clonotype was seen a few times.

The rearrangement joins TRBV6-6 to TRBJ2-7; tentative D call: TRBD2 (6 bases). This clonotype originated in a female donor in good health. The CDR3 sequence: CASSYGGVGREQYF. CDR3 in DNA: TGTGCCAGCAGTTATGGGGGTGTGGGGAGGGAGCAGTACTTC.